This T cell receptor beta chain was identified during a study of T cell repertoires in cytomegalovirus infection. For the study at large: Both CMV infection and a matching HLA type were indicated by public TCR beta signatures. Findings of the study overall: Carriers of CMV and the relevant HLA type were discriminated by public TCR beta frequency.

This clonotype was seen a handful of times. The antigen is unknown. The CDR3 is 14 amino acids. The V end was cut by 3 bases, the J end by 6 bases, with 12 bases between. Each CDR3 protein is one row after TCRdb ran MiXCR on the reads. This table has about 770,000 distinct CDR3 sequences, 25% to 30% appearing once. The TCR was taken from a human donor in good health (CMV status not recorded). Some clones in this sample may be carry-over from other donors' samples. The V gene is TRBV12-3 or TRBV12-4, the J gene TRBJ1-5; the D is unclear. The sequencing here drew on cultured CD8+ T cells from PBMCs, taken from culture after CMV antigen stimulation. For the CDR3, the DNA is TGTGCCAGCAGTTTGACTATTCGAAGTCAGCCCCAGCATTTT. Amino acid sequence: CASSLTIRSQPQHF.